This record concerns one T cell receptor beta chain sequence. CDR1 is SGHRS, CDR2 YFSETQ, per germline. This CDR3 spans 15 amino acids. V trimming: 4 bases; J trimming: 2 bases; junction bases outside the gene matches: 9. TCRdb keeps only in-frame clones here, not all; method: immunoSEQ multiplex PCR. The repertoire consists of approximately 510,000 clones, with less than 85% occurring once and the leading ten covering approximately 12%. The data were obtained in a study of shared clonotypes between healthy human individuals. Those who donated, Caucasian adults without exception, all lived in Nashville, Tennessee. Researchers drew on about 90 million PBMCs for genomic DNA from unsorted samples.

The origin of this receptor is a woman in her 40s in good health. Some clones in this sample may be carry-over from other donors' samples. The V and J genes are TRBV5-1 and TRBJ2-7; TRBD1 matches at 7 bases. Sequencing was performed on PBMCs. The CDR3 DNA follows: TGCGCCAGCAGCCCTCCAGGGACAGTGACCTACGAGCAGTACTTC. Translating gives CASSPPGTVTYEQYF. Complete variable domain (other parts from reference TRBV5-1 and TRBJ2-7): KAGVTQTPRYLIKTRGQQVTLSCSPISGHRSVSWYQQTPGQGLQFLFEYFSETQRNKGNFPGRFSGRQFSNSRSEMNVSTLELGDSALYLCASSPPGTVTYEQYFGPGTRLTVT.